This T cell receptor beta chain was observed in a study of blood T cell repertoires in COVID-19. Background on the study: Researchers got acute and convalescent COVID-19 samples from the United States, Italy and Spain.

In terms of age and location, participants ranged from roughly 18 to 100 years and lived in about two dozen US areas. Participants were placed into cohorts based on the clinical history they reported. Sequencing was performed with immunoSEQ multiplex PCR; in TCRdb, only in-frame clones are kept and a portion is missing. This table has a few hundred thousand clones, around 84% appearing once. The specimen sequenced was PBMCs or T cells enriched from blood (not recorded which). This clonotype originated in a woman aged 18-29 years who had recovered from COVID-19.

CDR3 sequence: CASSSRGLVSGYTF. CDR3 coding DNA: TGTGCCAGCAGTTCCCGGGGTCTAGTGAGTGGCTACACCTTC. This sequence joins TRBV27 and TRBJ1-2; no clear D. In germline, CDR1 is MNHEY, CDR2 SMNVEV (reference sequence). Trimming took off 4 bases at V and 7 bases at J, with 16 bases between the two ends. CDR3 length equals 14 residues.